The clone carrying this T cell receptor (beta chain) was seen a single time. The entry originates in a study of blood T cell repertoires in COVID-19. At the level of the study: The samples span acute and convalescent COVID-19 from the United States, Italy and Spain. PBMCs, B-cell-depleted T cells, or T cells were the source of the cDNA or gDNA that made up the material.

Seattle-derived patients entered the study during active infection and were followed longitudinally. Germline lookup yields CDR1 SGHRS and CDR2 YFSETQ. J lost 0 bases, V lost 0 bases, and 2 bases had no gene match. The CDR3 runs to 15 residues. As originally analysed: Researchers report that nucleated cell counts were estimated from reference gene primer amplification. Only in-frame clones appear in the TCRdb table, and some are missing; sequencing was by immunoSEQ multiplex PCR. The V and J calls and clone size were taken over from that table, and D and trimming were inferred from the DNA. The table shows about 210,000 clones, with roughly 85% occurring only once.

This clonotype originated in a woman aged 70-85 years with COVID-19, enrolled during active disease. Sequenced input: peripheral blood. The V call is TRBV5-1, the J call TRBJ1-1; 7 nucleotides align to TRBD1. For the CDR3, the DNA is TGCGCCAGCAGCTTGGCCGGGACAGTGAACACTGAAGCTTTCTTT. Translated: CASSLAGTVNTEAFF. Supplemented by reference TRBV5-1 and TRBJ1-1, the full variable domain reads KAGVTQTPRYLIKTRGQQVTLSCSPISGHRSVSWYQQTPGQGLQFLFEYFSETQRNKGNFPGRFSGRQFSNSRSEMNVSTLELGDSALYLCASSLAGTVNTEAFFGQGTRLTVV.